Shown below are 3 T cell receptor beta chains from a single sample sequenced in a study of early T cells in non-severe SARS-CoV-2 infection (dated by TCRdb to about 2021). Library construction relied on 5' RACE. Sequencing relied on a NextSeq 500. TCRdb reran the public reads through fastp at Q25 and MiXCR, keeping productive beta chains. Every entry covers one CDR3 protein and lists the most common genes and DNA from its rows. Here the sample has tens of thousands of distinct CDR3 sequences; about 4.6% occur a single time. In total, the top ten clones hold 12% of the sample. Sequences were obtained from whole blood. Receptors originate from an adult who was a healthcare worker with PCR-confirmed SARS-CoV-2 infection or an uninfected control (not recorded which).

At least ten counts were recorded for this clonotype. The V and J genes are TRBV5-5 and TRBJ1-2; D unclear. The CDR3 is 14 amino acids. The germline CDR1 and CDR2 sequences are SGHKS and YYEKEE (reference sequence). The V end lost 2 bases, the J end lost 4 bases, and 12 bases lay between the germline ends. In nucleotides, the CDR3 is TGTGCCAGCAGCTTAATTGTCGGCCTCTATGGCTACACCTTC. It codes for CASSLIVGLYGYTF.

This clonotype was counted only a few times. V and J are TRBV7-3 and TRBJ2-7; TRBD1 matches 8 bases. Trimming cost V 5 bases and J 2 bases; bases outside gene matches: 8. The CDR3 covers 15 residues. CDR1 and CDR2 (germline): SGHTA, FQGTGA. The CDR3 sequence: CASSAGQGPTYEQYF. CDR3 in DNA: TGTGCCAGCAGCGCCGGACAGGGACCAACCTACGAGCAGTACTTC.

This clonotype was found many times. The V and J genes are TRBV18 and TRBJ2-3, with D unresolved. CDR1 and CDR2 from the germline V gene are KGHSH and LQKENI. V was clipped by 0 bases and J by 6 bases, with 10 bases between them. This CDR3 has 14 residues. CDR3 region: CASSPPELWDTQYF. The CDR3 DNA reads as TGTGCCAGCTCACCACCGGAGCTGTGGGATACGCAGTATTTT. The full variable domain, rest sourced from reference TRBV18 and TRBJ2-3, is NAGVMQNPRHLVRRRGQEARLRCSPMKGHSHVYWYRQLPEEGLKFMVYLQKENIIDESGMPKERFSAEFPKEGPSILRIQQVVRGDSAAYFCASSPPELWDTQYFGPGTRLTVL.